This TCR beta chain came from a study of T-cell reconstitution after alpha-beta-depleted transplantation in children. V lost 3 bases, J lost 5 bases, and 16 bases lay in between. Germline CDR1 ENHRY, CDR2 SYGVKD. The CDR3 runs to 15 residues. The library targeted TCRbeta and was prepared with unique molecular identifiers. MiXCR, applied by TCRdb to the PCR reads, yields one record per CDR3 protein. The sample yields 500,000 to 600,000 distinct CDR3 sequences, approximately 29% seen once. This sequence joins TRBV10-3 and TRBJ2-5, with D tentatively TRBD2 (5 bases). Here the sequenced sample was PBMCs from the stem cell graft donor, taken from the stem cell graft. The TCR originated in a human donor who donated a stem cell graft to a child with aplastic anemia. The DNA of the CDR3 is TGTGCCATCAGTGAACCGGGTGGCGGGTTGGAGACCCAGTACTTC. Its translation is CAISEPGGGLETQYF.